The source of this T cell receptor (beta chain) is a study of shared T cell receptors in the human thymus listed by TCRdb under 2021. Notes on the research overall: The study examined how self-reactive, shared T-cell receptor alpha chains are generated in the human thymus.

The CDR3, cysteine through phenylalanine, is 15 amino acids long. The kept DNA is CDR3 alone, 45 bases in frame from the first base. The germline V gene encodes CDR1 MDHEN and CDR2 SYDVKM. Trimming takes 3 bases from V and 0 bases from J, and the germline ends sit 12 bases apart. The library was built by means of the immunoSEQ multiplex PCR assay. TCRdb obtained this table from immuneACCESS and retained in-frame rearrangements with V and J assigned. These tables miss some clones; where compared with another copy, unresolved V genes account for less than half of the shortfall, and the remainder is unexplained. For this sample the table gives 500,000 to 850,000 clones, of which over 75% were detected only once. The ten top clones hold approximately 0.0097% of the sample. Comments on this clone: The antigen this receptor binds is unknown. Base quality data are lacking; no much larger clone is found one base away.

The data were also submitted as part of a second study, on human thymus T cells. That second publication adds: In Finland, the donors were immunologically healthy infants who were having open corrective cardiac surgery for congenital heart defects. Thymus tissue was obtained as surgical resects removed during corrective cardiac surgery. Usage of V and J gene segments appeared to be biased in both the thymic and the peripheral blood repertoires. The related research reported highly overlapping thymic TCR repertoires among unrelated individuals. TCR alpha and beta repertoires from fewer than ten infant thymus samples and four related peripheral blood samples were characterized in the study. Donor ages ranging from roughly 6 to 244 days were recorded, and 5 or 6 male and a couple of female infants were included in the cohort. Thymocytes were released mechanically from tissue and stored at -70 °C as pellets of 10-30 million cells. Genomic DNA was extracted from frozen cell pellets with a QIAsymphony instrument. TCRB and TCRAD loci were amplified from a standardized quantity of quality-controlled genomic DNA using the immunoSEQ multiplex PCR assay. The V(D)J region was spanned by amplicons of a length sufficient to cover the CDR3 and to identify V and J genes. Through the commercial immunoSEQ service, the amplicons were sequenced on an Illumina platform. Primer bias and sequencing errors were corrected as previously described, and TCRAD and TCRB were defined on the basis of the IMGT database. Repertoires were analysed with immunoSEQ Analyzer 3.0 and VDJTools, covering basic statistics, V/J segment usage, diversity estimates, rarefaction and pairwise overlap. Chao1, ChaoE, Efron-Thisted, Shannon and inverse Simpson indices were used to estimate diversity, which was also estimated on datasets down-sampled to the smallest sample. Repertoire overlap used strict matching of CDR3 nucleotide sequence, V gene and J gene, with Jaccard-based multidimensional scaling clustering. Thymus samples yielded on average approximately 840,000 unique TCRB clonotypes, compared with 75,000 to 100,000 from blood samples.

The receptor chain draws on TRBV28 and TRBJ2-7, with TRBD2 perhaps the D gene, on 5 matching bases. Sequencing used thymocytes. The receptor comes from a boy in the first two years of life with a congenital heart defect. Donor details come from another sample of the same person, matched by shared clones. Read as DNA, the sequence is TGTGCCAGCAGTTTTAGGAGGCCGAGCTCCTACGAGCAGTACTTC. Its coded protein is CASSFRRPSSYEQYF.